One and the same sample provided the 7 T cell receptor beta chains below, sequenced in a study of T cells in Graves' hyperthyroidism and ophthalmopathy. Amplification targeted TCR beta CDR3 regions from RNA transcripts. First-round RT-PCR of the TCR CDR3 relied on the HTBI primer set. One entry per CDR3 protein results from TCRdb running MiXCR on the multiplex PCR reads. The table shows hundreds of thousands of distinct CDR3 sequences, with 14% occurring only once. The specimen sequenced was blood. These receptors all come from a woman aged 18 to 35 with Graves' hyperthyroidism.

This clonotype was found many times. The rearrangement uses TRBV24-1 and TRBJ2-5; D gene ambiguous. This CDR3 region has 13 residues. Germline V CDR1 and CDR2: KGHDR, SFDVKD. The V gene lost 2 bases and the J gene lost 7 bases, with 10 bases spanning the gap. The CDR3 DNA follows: TGTGCCACCAGTGATTATGGCTGGGGGACCCAGTACTTC. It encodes CATSDYGWGTQYF.

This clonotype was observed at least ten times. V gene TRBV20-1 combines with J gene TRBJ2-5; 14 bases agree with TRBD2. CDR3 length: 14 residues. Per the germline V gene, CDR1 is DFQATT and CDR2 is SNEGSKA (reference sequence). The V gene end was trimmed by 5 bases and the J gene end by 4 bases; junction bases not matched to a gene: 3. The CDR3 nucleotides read TGCAGTGCTTCGACTAGCGGGAGGGGAGAGACCCAGTACTTC. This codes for CSASTSGRGETQYF.

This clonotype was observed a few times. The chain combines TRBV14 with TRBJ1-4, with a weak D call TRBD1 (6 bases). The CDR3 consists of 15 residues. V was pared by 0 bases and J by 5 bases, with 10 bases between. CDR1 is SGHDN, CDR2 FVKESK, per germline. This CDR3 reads CASSQEWQGNEKLFF. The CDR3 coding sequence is TGTGCCAGCAGCCAAGAATGGCAGGGGAATGAAAAACTGTTTTTT.

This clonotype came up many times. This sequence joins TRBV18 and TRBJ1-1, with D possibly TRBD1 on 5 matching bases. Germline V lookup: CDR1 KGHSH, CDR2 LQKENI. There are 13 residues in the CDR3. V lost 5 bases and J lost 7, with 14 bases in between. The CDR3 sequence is CASSMNLGGEAFF. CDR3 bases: TGTGCCAGCTCAATGAACCTTGGGGGTGAAGCTTTCTTT.

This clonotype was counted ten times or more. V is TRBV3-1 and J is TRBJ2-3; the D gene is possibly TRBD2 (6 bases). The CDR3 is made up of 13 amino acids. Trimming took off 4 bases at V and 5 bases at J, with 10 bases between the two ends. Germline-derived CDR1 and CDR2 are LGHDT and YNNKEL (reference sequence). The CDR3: CASSRASEDTQYF. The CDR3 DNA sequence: TGTGCCAGCAGCCGAGCTAGCGAAGATACGCAGTATTTT.

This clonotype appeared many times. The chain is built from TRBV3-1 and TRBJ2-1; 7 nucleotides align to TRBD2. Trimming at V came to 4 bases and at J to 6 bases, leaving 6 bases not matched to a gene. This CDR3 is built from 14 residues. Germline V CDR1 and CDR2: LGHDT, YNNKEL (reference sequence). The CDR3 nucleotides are TGTGCCAGCAGCCTACACGGACTAGGCAATGAGCAGTTCTTC. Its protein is CASSLHGLGNEQFF.

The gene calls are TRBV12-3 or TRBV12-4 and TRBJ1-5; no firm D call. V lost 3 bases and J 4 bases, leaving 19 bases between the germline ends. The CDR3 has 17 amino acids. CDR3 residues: CASSFVVKVEDNQPQHF. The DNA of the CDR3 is TGTGCCAGCAGTTTCGTGGTGAAAGTGGAGGATAATCAGCCCCAGCATTTT.